Listed below are T cell receptor beta chains from one sample, sequenced in a study of CD8 T cells in cerebrospinal fluid in Alzheimer's disease. One entry per CDR3 protein, without DNA, is what TCRdb gives after re-calling the 10x single-cell sequencing reads. This sample's table reports under 1,500 distinct CDR3 sequences. The sequencing sample was made of cerebrospinal fluid. Every receptor here comes from a human donor in good health. Both conserved end residues are part of each CDR3. Each record gives: J gene, clone size, V gene, CDR3 protein. Rows may omit the clone size; those that give it use once, few, many or a size class.

TRBJ2-2,large,TRBV4-2,CASSQGPVPGVGELFF
TRBJ2-1,medium-sized,TRBV5-1,CASSAENEQFF
TRBJ2-2,large,TRBV7-8,CASSLETAYSTNTGELFF
TRBJ1-1,medium-sized,TRBV7-8,CASSSTGQKNTEAFF
TRBJ1-1,medium-sized,TRBV6-5,CASSYLLNAQETNTEAFF
TRBJ2-5,large,TRBV6-6,CASRFGQGEETQYF
TRBJ2-1,medium-sized,TRBV24-1,CATSDPRASGGLEQFF
TRBJ2-5,large,TRBV10-3,CAISVSGGEETQYF
TRBJ2-7,medium-sized,TRBV24-1,CATSDSRGDSFYEQYF
TRBJ2-1,medium-sized,TRBV29-1,CSVWPVSYNEQFF
TRBJ2-5,.,TRBV19,CASSEDGRGEYF